This T cell receptor (beta chain) is drawn from a study of CD8 T cells in Susac syndrome. At the level of the study: Patients with Susac syndrome, at blood draw, were therapy-naive, on corticosteroids, or on intravenous immunoglobulin alone.

A quantity of about 0.45 to 1 ug RNA underwent reverse transcription using random hexamers. TCRdb fed the immunoSEQ multiplex PCR reads into MiXCR, producing one record per CDR3 protein. Of under 70,000 distinct CDR3 sequences in the sample, 85% to 95% were seen once. Per germline, CDR1 MGHRA and CDR2 YSYEKL. V was trimmed by 4 bases and J by 5 bases, leaving 9 bases between them. The CDR3 contains 14 residues. The sample taken for sequencing was CD8+ T cells from PBMCs. The receptor was derived from a human donor with Susac syndrome. This rearrangement joins TRBV4-1 to TRBJ1-6; TRBD1 is a possible D gene (5 bases). In DNA, the CDR3 is TGCGCCAGCAGCCTCGGGACGGATAATTCACCCCTCCACTTT. It yields the protein CASSLGTDNSPLHF.